This note documents a single T cell receptor beta chain sequence. What it binds is not known. This sample is part of a study of beta chain features in type 1 diabetes. Study-level background: Patients shared similar age, gender and cell yields with healthy donors. All samples together contributed 90 million to 110 million sorted cells for examination.

Since all of the isolated RNA was reverse transcribed, expressed TCRB transcripts were what got sequenced. The method was immunoSEQ multiplex PCR; TCRdb's version includes in-frame clones alone and lacks a portion of them. This table has about 150,000 clones, 7% to 10% appearing once. General study findings and limits: More deletions and fewer insertions at VDJ junctions were found in patients with type 1 diabetes.

V lost 11 bases, J lost 3 bases, and 7 bases stayed unmatched. The CDR3 is 13 residues long. Germline values: CDR1 ENHRY, CDR2 SYGVKD. Purity (above 95%) was reached by all sorted populations. This receptor was identified in a woman under 30 in good health. Sequenced material: central memory CD4+ T cells from blood. J is TRBJ2-1 and V is TRBV10-3; 7 positions match TRBD2. CDR3 nucleotides: TGTGCCCTCGGGGCGGGGGACTACAATGAGCAGTTCTTC. Translated, it gives CALGAGDYNEQFF.